This record covers a single TCR beta chain. With UMIs, 5'RACE template switching was used to make TCR beta cDNA. TCRdb reworked the 5' RACE reads into one entry per CDR3 protein, no DNA. Recorded here are about 460,000 distinct CDR3 sequences; the top ten clones represent over 1.3%. Germline loops: CDR1 SGHDN, CDR2 FVKESK. CDR3 length: 18 residues. The data are from a study of T cells expressing NK-cell markers. The sequenced material came from blood T cells: a sorted CD56 or NKG2C T cell subset, CD4+ or CD8+ T cells, or bulk PBMC T cells (not recorded which). The sequence derives from a woman aged 50 to 60 in good health. V is TRBV14 and J is TRBJ1-1; TCRdb picks TRBD1, but there is no DNA to check that call. This CDR3 is CASSQDRRRGRRSTEAFF.